Shown below are 19 T cell receptor beta chains from a single sample sequenced in a study of human T cells and chemical hapten exposure. Time point meaning: pre-sensitization, week 0. Treatment of the sample: therapeutic diphenylcyclopropenone sensitization with weekly scalp DPC. TCRdb re-derived calls from the RACE reads in MiXCR, one entry per CDR3 protein. The data show roughly 81,000 distinct CDR3 sequences, about 8.5% seen once. Here the sequenced sample was whole blood, taken in connection with sensitization to the hapten diphenylcyclopropenone (DPC). The source is a man aged 35-49 years with alopecia areata. Some clones in this sample may be carry-over from other donors' samples.

J is TRBJ2-5 and V is TRBV7-2, with TRBD2 matching 8 bases. This CDR3 is built from 15 residues. J gave up 10 bases and V 6 bases, and 16 bases lay outside the gene matches. Germline loops: CDR1 SGHTA, CDR2 FQGNSA. CDR3 DNA sequence: TGTGCCAGCAGGAACCTGGGCTTAGCGGGATCGGACCAGTACTTC. Translating it yields CASRNLGLAGSDQYF.

The rearrangement joins TRBV9 to TRBJ1-1; D is uncertain. V was cut by 0 bases and J by 6 bases, with 3 bases left in between. The germline gives CDR1 SGDLS, CDR2 YYNGEE. CDR3 size: 11 residues. CDR3 amino acids: CASSVVSEAFF. The CDR3 DNA sequence: TGTGCCAGCAGCGTAGTGTCTGAAGCTTTCTTT.

This clonotype was observed many times. The chain recombines TRBV12-3 or TRBV12-4 with TRBJ1-1; the D gene is possibly TRBD1 (5 bases). Trimming took 5 bases from V and 3 from J, leaving 10 bases between them. This CDR3 comprises 13 residues. CDR3 region: CASSMTADTEAFF. The DNA of the CDR3 is TGTGCCAGCAGTATGACAGCTGACACTGAAGCTTTCTTT.

The chain carries TRBV20-1 and TRBJ2-7; 7 nucleotides match TRBD2. CDR1 is DFQATT, CDR2 SNEGSKA, per germline (reference sequence). Losses at the gene ends were 5 bases for V and 0 bases for J; bases not matched to a gene: 10. There are 15 residues in the CDR3. The CDR3 nucleotides read TGCAGTGCTCCACGCCCGGGGGGAAGCTCCTACGAGCAGTACGTC. The encoded protein is CSAPRPGGSSYEQYV.

This rearrangement joins TRBV7-2 to TRBJ2-1; D is ambiguous. V shed 3 bases and J shed 0 bases, with 6 bases lying between them. This CDR3 has 14 amino acids. The germline V gene has CDR1 SGHTA and CDR2 FQGNSA. Written as DNA, the CDR3 is TGTGCCAGCAGCTTTGCGGACTCCTACAATGAGCAGTTCTTC. Its protein is CASSFADSYNEQFF.

This sequence joins TRBV12-3 or TRBV12-4 and TRBJ2-7; a possible D gene is TRBD2 (6 bases). This CDR3 region has 16 residues. Trimming took off 5 bases at V and 1 base at J, with 18 bases between the two ends. The CDR3 loop reads CASSGGAGGYSYEQYV. The CDR3 nucleotides read TGTGCCAGCAGTGGCGGGGCGGGTGGATATTCCTACGAGCAGTACGTC.

This clonotype was recorded many times. V is TRBV20-1 and J is TRBJ2-3, with D hard to call. The CDR3 extends over 13 amino acids. The V gene lost 0 bases and the J gene lost 3 bases, with 7 bases spanning the gap. Germline assignment: CDR1 DFQATT and CDR2 SNEGSKA (reference sequence). Here the CDR3 DNA reads TGCAGTGCTAGAGATCTCAGGACAGATACGCAGTATTTT. This translates into CSARDLRTDTQYF.

The V and J genes are TRBV6-6 and TRBJ2-3; 7 bases map to TRBD1. The length of the CDR3 is 14 residues. Unmatched junction bases numbered 8, after V lost 8 bases and J lost 3 bases. Germline CDR1 reads MNHNY; CDR2 reads SVGAGI (reference sequence). As DNA, the CDR3 is TGTGCCAGCGAAGAAGGGGGCGGGACAGATACGCAGTATTTT. Protein sequence: CASEEGGGTDTQYF.

The V and J genes are TRBV23-1 and TRBJ2-7, with 15 bases identical to TRBD2. TRBV23-1 is noted as an ORF with a role that remains uncertain. The CDR3 consists of 15 residues. Unmatched junction bases numbered 1, after V lost 2 bases and J lost 5 bases. CDR3 loop: CASSQGTSGRNEQYV. Here the CDR3 DNA reads TGCGCCAGCAGTCAAGGGACTAGCGGGAGGAACGAGCAGTACGTC.

This clonotype was counted at least ten times. The chain links TRBV14 to TRBJ2-1, with 7 bases lining up with TRBD1. Trimming took 1 base from V and 4 from J; bases not matched to a gene: 10. This CDR3 is 17 amino acids long. Germline loops: CDR1 SGHDN, CDR2 FVKESK. The CDR3 is CASSQGLTGWEYNEQFF. CDR3 bases: TGTGCCAGCAGCCAAGGCTTGACAGGGTGGGAATACAATGAGCAGTTCTTC.

The chain combines TRBV29-1 with TRBJ1-1, with D perhaps matching TRBD1 (5 bases). CDR1 and CDR2 (germline): SQVTM, ANQGSEA. This CDR3 contains 13 residues. Trimming stripped 2 bases from V and 8 bases from J, with 15 bases between. CDR3 protein: CSVEFSLTVEAFF. CDR3 nucleotides: TGCAGCGTTGAATTCAGCCTGACAGTAGAAGCTTTCTTT.

This clonotype was seen more than once but under ten times. This rearrangement joins TRBV19 to TRBJ2-1, with TRBD2 matching 13 bases. The CDR3 is made up of 16 amino acids. The V and J ends lost 5 bases and 4 bases, in that order; junction bases with no gene match: 5. Germline V CDR1 and CDR2: LNHDA, SQIVND (reference sequence). The CDR3 DNA reads TGTGCCAGTAGTCCCCGGACTAGCGGGGGTTACAATGAGCAGTTCTTC. Translation: CASSPRTSGGYNEQFF.

There are a few counts of this clonotype. The gene calls are TRBV6-2 or TRBV6-3 and TRBJ2-5; 7 positions match TRBD1. The CDR3 runs 16 residues. Germline V CDR1 and CDR2: MNHEY, SVGEGT. The V and J ends lost 2 bases and 3 bases, in that order; junction bases with no gene match: 9. CDR3 DNA sequence: TGTGCCAGCAGTTACGATACCTCGACAGGGAAAGAGACCCAGTACTTC. Encoded protein: CASSYDTSTGKETQYF.

The gene calls are TRBV7-6 and TRBJ2-7; 12 positions agree with TRBD2. With V trimmed by 2 bases and J by 4 bases, 0 bases remained unmatched. The CDR3 consists of 14 residues. The germline V gene encodes CDR1 SGHVS and CDR2 FNYEAQ. The CDR3 sequence is CASSLTSGRYEQYF. CDR3 coding DNA: TGTGCCAGCAGCTTAACTAGCGGGAGGTACGAGCAGTACTTC.

At least ten counts were recorded for this clonotype. This sequence joins TRBV12-3 or TRBV12-4 and TRBJ2-6; D call uncertain. The V end lost 3 bases, the J end lost 0 bases, and 6 bases lay between the germline ends. There are 15 residues in the CDR3. CDR3 DNA sequence: TGTGCCAGCAGTTTTTGGGGCTCTGGGGCCAACGTCCTGACTTTC. This gives the protein CASSFWGSGANVLTF.

The V and J genes are TRBV30 and TRBJ1-5, with D uncertain. The germline gives CDR1 GTSNPN, CDR2 SVGIG (reference sequence). The CDR3 is 15 amino acids. Trimming left V 2 bases short and J 0 bases short, with 11 bases between. This CDR3 reads CAWSPNVLSNQPQHF. Here the CDR3 DNA reads TGTGCCTGGAGTCCAAACGTCCTTAGCAATCAGCCCCAGCATTTT.

This clonotype was picked up a small number of times. The chain joins TRBV4-1 to TRBJ2-1, with TRBD1 identical over 9 bases. The J segment lost 5 bases and the V segment lost 1 base, leaving 3 bases of the junction unmatched. There are 15 residues in the CDR3. Germline-derived CDR1 and CDR2 are MGHRA and YSYEKL. CDR3 sequence: CASSQGDRANNEQFF. The CDR3 DNA follows: TGCGCCAGCAGCCAAGGGGACAGGGCCAACAATGAGCAGTTCTTC.

The V and J genes are TRBV18 and TRBJ2-5; possibly TRBD1 for D (6 bases). The CDR3 loop spans 13 amino acids. CDR1 and CDR2 from the germline V gene are KGHSH and LQKENI. Trimming took off 6 bases at V and 4 bases at J, with 12 bases between the two ends. CDR3 in amino acids: CASSPKQGETQYF. The CDR3 DNA reads TGTGCCAGCTCGCCAAAACAGGGAGAGACCCAGTACTTC.

CDR3 bases: TGTGCCAGCAGCCAGAGAAGGTTGGAGGGGCCGAGCTACACCTTC. Its translation: CASSQRRLEGPSYTF. V and J are TRBV14 and TRBJ1-2; a possible D gene is TRBD1 (5 bases). The CDR3 length is 15 residues. V was pared by 3 bases and J by 9 bases, with 20 bases between. Germline CDR1 SGHDN, CDR2 FVKESK.